Each of the 23 T cell receptor beta chains below was sequenced from the same sample in a study of cytomegalovirus exposure and HLA in healthy donors. Researchers ran the PCR with 60 Vbeta and 13 Jbeta primers. TCRdb keeps only in-frame clones here, not all; method: immunoSEQ multiplex PCR. The sample contains approximately 120,000 clones, approximately 76% of which appear only once. Sequencing input: PBMCs. The origin of the receptors is a man aged 40-49 years in good health and CMV-seronegative.

V usage is TRBV4-1 and J usage is TRBJ2-3, with a tentative D call TRBD2 (5 bases). Looked up from germline, CDR1 is MGHRA and CDR2 is YSYEKL. The length of the CDR3 is 15 residues. V was pared by 0 bases and J by 0 bases, with 7 bases between. The DNA of the CDR3 is TGCGCCAGCAGCCAAGAGCGGACTAGCACAGATACGCAGTATTTT. Protein product: CASSQERTSTDTQYF.

CDR3: CASSLRGRGNGELFF. In nucleotides, the CDR3 is TGTGCCAGCAGCTTAAGGGGCAGGGGGAACGGGGAGCTGTTTTTT. V and J are TRBV11-1 and TRBJ2-2, with 7 bases lining up with TRBD1. The CDR3 has 15 amino acids. Germline V gene data show CDR1 as SGHAT and CDR2 as FQDESV (reference sequence). J lost 7 bases, V lost 2 bases, and 7 bases had no gene match.

The chain couples TRBV14 to TRBJ2-7; the D gene is possibly TRBD2 (7 bases). The CDR3 has 16 residues. The V end was cut by 2 bases, the J end by 7 bases, with 21 bases between. CDR1 is SGHDN, CDR2 FVKESK, per germline. In DNA, the CDR3 is TGTGCCAGCAGCCAAAGGGGGGGAGCGGGCGGCCGGGAGCAGTACTTC. It yields the protein CASSQRGGAGGREQYF. Filled out from reference TRBV14 and TRBJ2-7, the complete variable domain reads EAGVTQFPSHSVIEKGQTVTLRCDPISGHDNLYWYRRVMGKEIKFLLHFVKESKQDESGMPNNRFLAERTGGTYSTLKVQPAELEDSGVYFCASSQRGGAGGREQYFGPGTRLTVT.

The CDR3 DNA is TGTGCCAGCAGTGAAGGCAAGCGGGGGAATGAGCAGTTCTTC. Translated: CASSEGKRGNEQFF. This chain uses TRBV6-4 with TRBJ2-1, with 8 bases fitting TRBD2. J was trimmed by 7 bases and V by 3 bases; bases with no gene match: 5. Germline CDR1 reads MRHNA; CDR2 reads SNTAGT. CDR3 length: 14 amino acids.

This clone was seen a handful of times. V is TRBV5-4 and J is TRBJ2-5, with 13 bases identical to TRBD2. Germline CDR1 is SGHNT and CDR2 is YYREEE (reference sequence). J gave up 5 bases and V 0 bases, and 4 bases lay outside the gene matches. The CDR3 has 16 amino acids. The CDR3 coding sequence is TGTGCCAGCAGCTTGGAGACTAGCGGGGGGTTCGAGACCCAGTACTTC. It is translated as CASSLETSGGFETQYF. Drawing the rest from reference TRBV5-4 and TRBJ2-5, the complete variable domain is ETGVTQSPTHLIKTRGQQVTLRCSSQSGHNTVSWYQQALGQGPQFIFQYYREEENGRGNFPPRFSGLQFPNYSSELNVNALELDDSALYLCASSLETSGGFETQYFGPGTRLLVL.

The sample holds one count of this clone. This CDR3 is CASMSGGQIRNTEAFF. In nucleotides, the CDR3 is TGTGCCAGTATGTCAGGGGGCCAAATTAGGAACACTGAAGCTTTCTTT. The chain uses TRBV19 and TRBJ1-1; 8 positions agree with TRBD1. Trimming cost V 7 bases and J 1 base; bases outside gene matches: 11. The CDR3 covers 16 residues. In germline, CDR1 is LNHDA, CDR2 SQIVND (reference sequence).

There are a few counts of this clone. The chain is built from TRBV7-9 and TRBJ2-5; D might be TRBD1 (5 bases). Trimming pared 3 bases from V and 5 bases from J, leaving 16 bases between. This CDR3 comprises 15 residues. Germline loops: CDR1 SEHNR, CDR2 FQNEAQ (reference sequence). CDR3 loop: CASSFLPRGRETQYF. Written as DNA, the CDR3 is TGTGCCAGCAGCTTCCTACCTAGGGGAAGGGAGACCCAGTACTTC. Looking up the rest from reference TRBV7-9 and TRBJ2-5 gives the full variable domain: DTGVSQNPRHKITKRGQNVTFRCDPISEHNRLYWYRQTLGQGPEFLTYFQNEAQLEKSRLLSDRFSAERPKGSFSTLEIQRTEQGDSAMYLCASSFLPRGRETQYFGPGTRLLVL.

To note about this clone: At one of its ends the junction is not consistent with the germline gene, which may arise from a read error. The chain links TRBV4-1 to TRBJ1-1, with TRBD1 identical over 7 bases. The germline V gene has CDR1 MGHRA and CDR2 YSYEKL. The CDR3 totals 15 residues. CDR3 nucleotides: TGTGCCAGCAGCCTCTCCTTGTACAGGGGAACTAAAGCTTTCTTT. Its protein is CASSLSLYRGTKAFF.

The chain is built from TRBV15 and TRBJ1-4; 10 bases are a match to TRBD1. This CDR3 is built from 16 residues. CDR1 and CDR2 (germline): LNHNV, YYDKDF (reference sequence). The J segment lost 3 bases and the V segment lost 2 bases, leaving 3 bases of the junction unmatched. Here the CDR3 DNA reads TGTGCCACCAGCAGACCCGGACAGGGGGCTAATGAAAAACTGTTTTTT. Translation gives CATSRPGQGANEKLFF.

The chain is built from TRBV5-1 and TRBJ2-7; 9 nucleotides align to TRBD1. CDR3 length equals 15 residues. V dropped 4 bases and J dropped 4; count of bases not matched to a gene: 9. CDR1 is SGHRS and CDR2 is YFSETQ in the germline V gene. This chain's CDR3 is CASSRSGTGWYEQYF. The DNA of the CDR3 is TGCGCCAGCAGCCGGTCCGGGACAGGGTGGTACGAGCAGTACTTC.

This clone was counted only a few times. The genes are TRBV11-3 and TRBJ2-5, with 8 bases that match TRBD2. CDR1 SGHNT and CDR2 YENEEA come from the germline V gene. V lost 2 bases to trimming and J lost 3 bases; unmatched junction nucleotides: 5. The length of the CDR3 is 15 residues. The CDR3 here is CASSLRGGEEETQYF. In nucleotides, the CDR3 is TGTGCCAGCAGCTTACGGGGGGGGGAAGAAGAGACCCAGTACTTC.

This clone was recorded a few times. The genes are TRBV7-3 and TRBJ2-3; 11 positions match TRBD2. The V segment lost 4 bases and the J segment 2 bases; nucleotides outside the gene matches: 5. This CDR3 region has 16 residues. The germline CDR1 and CDR2 sequences are SGHTA and FQGTGA. The CDR3 coding sequence is TGTGCCAGCAGCTCCCTAGCGGGGGGACCCACAGATACGCAGTATTTT. Translating it yields CASSSLAGGPTDTQYF.

This chain joins TRBV27 and TRBJ1-5; D is perhaps TRBD1 (5 bases). This CDR3 has 15 residues. Germline assignment: CDR1 MNHEY and CDR2 SMNVEV (reference sequence). Between the trimmed V and J ends, which lost 2 bases and 4 bases, there was a span of 12 bases. CDR3 residues: CASSLSGGPNQPQHF. CDR3 DNA: TGTGCCAGCAGTTTAAGCGGGGGTCCAAATCAGCCCCAGCATTTT.

This sequence joins TRBV14 and TRBJ2-5; D remains ambiguous. V lost 3 bases and J 7 bases, leaving 12 bases between the germline ends. The CDR3 totals 13 residues. Germline lookup yields CDR1 SGHDN and CDR2 FVKESK. The CDR3, as DNA: TGTGCCAGCAGCCATCTGGTCGCGGTGACCCAGTACTTC. Translating gives CASSHLVAVTQYF.

This chain connects TRBV5-4 to TRBJ1-1; D perhaps matches TRBD1 (6 bases). The ends were cut back, 4 bases at V and 1 base at J, with 14 bases in the middle. The V gene's germline CDR1 is SGHNT and CDR2 YYREEE (reference sequence). This CDR3 is built from 15 residues. CDR3 amino acids: CASSPTDRPNTEAFF. The CDR3 DNA reads as TGTGCCAGCAGCCCAACGGACAGACCGAACACTGAAGCTTTCTTT.

This clone was observed a handful of times. This rearrangement joins TRBV4-1 to TRBJ1-2; D gene ambiguous. The CDR3 extends over 14 amino acids. Trimming pared 1 base from V and 4 bases from J, leaving 10 bases between. CDR1 is MGHRA, CDR2 YSYEKL, per germline. Here the CDR3 DNA reads TGCGCCAGCAGCCAAGTTGGGGAGGGCTATGGCTACACCTTC. Translating it yields CASSQVGEGYGYTF.

V and J are TRBV6-5 and TRBJ2-5; 14 bases align to TRBD2. This CDR3 comprises 15 residues. From germline, CDR1 is MNHEY and CDR2 SVGAGI. V shed 7 bases, J shed 2 bases, and the junction held 3 bases outside the gene matches. Written as DNA, the CDR3 is TGTGCCAGCAAAGGGACTAGCGGGAGACAAGAGACCCAGTACTTC. Translated: CASKGTSGRQETQYF.

This chain uses TRBV5-1 with TRBJ2-4; perhaps TRBD2 as D (7 bases). The CDR3 covers 17 residues. V was trimmed by 4 bases and J by 6 bases, leaving 23 bases between them. Germline-derived CDR1 and CDR2 are SGHRS and YFSETQ. CDR3: CASSGRGGGAGGNIQYF. The DNA for the CDR3 is TGCGCCAGCAGCGGACGAGGAGGGGGGGCAGGCGGAAACATTCAGTACTTC.

CDR3 in amino acids: CASSSFNYQPQHF. The CDR3 DNA is TGTGCCAGCAGCTCGTTCAACTATCAGCCCCAGCATTTT. This chain joins TRBV7-2 and TRBJ1-5; D call uncertain. Trimming took off 4 bases at V and 5 bases at J, with 9 bases between the two ends. CDR3 length: 13 residues. Germline values: CDR1 SGHTA, CDR2 FQGNSA.

The rearrangement links TRBV7-9 to TRBJ1-4; D possibly corresponds to TRBD1 (6 bases). V shed 5 bases and J shed 5 bases, with 15 bases lying between them. CDR1 and CDR2 from the germline V gene are SEHNR and FQNEAQ (reference sequence). The CDR3 is 15 residues long. This CDR3 is CASSGLGGRNEKLFF. The CDR3 nucleotides are TGTGCCAGCAGCGGGCTCGGGGGGCGGAATGAAAAACTGTTTTTT. Filled out from reference TRBV7-9 and TRBJ1-4, the complete variable domain reads DTGVSQNPRHKITKRGQNVTFRCDPISEHNRLYWYRQTLGQGPEFLTYFQNEAQLEKSRLLSDRFSAERPKGSFSTLEIQRTEQGDSAMYLCASSGLGGRNEKLFFGSGTQLSVL.

Only a few counts were recorded for this clone. This rearrangement joins TRBV29-1 to TRBJ2-7, with 9 nucleotides matching TRBD1. The CDR3 runs to 13 residues. Germline V lookup: CDR1 SQVTM, CDR2 ANQGSEA. The V segment lost 5 bases and the J segment 6 bases; nucleotides outside the gene matches: 8. The CDR3 loop is CSVMGQGSTEQYF. The CDR3 DNA reads TGCAGCGTTATGGGACAGGGATCCACCGAGCAGTACTTC.

CDR3 in DNA: TGTGCCAGCAGCTTAGCCCAGACTTGGGGTAGCGGGAACCCCGGGTACGAGCAGTACTTC. Its protein product is CASSLAQTWGSGNPGYEQYF. The chain is built from TRBV7-2 and TRBJ2-7; TRBD2 matches 8 bases. The CDR3 covers 20 residues. The germline V gene encodes CDR1 SGHTA and CDR2 FQGNSA. Losses at the gene ends were 0 bases for V and 4 bases for J; bases not matched to a gene: 20. The full variable domain, completed using reference TRBV7-2 and TRBJ2-7, is GAGVSQSPSNKVTEKGKDVELRCDPISGHTALYWYRQSLGQGLEFLIYFQGNSAPDKSGLPSDRFSAERTGGSVSTLTIQRTQQEDSAVYLCASSLAQTWGSGNPGYEQYFGPGTRLTVT.

This clone was found a few times. The V call is TRBV2, the J call TRBJ2-6; TRBD1 matches at 7 bases. V was pared by 3 bases and J by 3 bases, with 8 bases of the junction left unmatched. The germline V gene encodes CDR1 SNHLY and CDR2 FYNNEI. The CDR3 has 17 amino acids. CDR3 residues: CASSDSATGFGANVLTF. In DNA form, the CDR3 reads TGTGCCAGCAGTGACAGTGCGACAGGGTTTGGGGCCAACGTCCTGACTTTC.